The clone carrying this T cell receptor (beta chain) was recorded once. This sample is drawn from a study of T cell responses to AZD1222 COVID-19 vaccine. About the research overall: Second-dose timings of about 4 or about 12 weeks were pooled.

The CDR3 is made up of 17 amino acids. In germline, CDR1 is SGHVS, CDR2 FNYEAQ. Trimming removed 0 bases from V and 4 bases from J; junction bases left unmatched: 10. Sequencing was performed with immunoSEQ multiplex PCR; in TCRdb, only in-frame clones are kept and a portion is missing. The repertoire holds about 120,000 clones, with about 88% as singletons. This TCR was recovered from an adult in good health. The starting material was peripheral blood, obtained on day 0 of AZD1222 vaccination. The V and J genes are TRBV7-6 and TRBJ2-5; 8 bases agree with TRBD1. The CDR3 sequence: CASSLAMYGQGTETQYF. CDR3 sequence (DNA): TGTGCCAGCAGCTTAGCGATGTACGGACAGGGTACAGAGACCCAGTACTTC.